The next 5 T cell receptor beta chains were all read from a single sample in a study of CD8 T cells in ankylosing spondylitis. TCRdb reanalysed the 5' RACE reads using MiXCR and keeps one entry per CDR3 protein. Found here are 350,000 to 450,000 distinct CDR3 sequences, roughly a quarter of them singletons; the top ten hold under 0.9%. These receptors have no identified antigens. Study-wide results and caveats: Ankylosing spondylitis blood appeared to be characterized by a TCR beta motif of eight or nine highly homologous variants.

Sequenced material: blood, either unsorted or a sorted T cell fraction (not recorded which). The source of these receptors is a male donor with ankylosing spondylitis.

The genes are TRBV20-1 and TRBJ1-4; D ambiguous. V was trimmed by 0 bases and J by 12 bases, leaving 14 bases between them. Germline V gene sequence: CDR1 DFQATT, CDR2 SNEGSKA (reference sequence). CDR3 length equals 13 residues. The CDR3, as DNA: TGCAGTGCTAGAGAGGCCGGGCGGCGAGAACTGTTTTTT. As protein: CSAREAGRRELFF.

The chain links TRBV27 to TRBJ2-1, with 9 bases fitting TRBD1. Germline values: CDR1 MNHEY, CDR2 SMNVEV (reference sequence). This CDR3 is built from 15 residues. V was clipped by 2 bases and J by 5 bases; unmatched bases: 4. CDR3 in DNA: TGTGCCAGCAGTTTACCCGGGACAGGGAACAATGAGCAGTTCTTC. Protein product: CASSLPGTGNNEQFF.

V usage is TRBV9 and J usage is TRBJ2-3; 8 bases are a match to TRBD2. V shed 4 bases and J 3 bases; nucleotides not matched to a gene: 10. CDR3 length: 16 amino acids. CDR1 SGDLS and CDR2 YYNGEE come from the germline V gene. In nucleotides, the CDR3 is TGTGCCAGCAGCACCTCAGCGGGAGCGGTAACAGATACGCAGTATTTT. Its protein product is CASSTSAGAVTDTQYF.

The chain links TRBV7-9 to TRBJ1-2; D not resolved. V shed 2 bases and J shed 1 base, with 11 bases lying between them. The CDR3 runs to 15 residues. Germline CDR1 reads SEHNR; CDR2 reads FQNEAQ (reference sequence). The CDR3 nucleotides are TGTGCCAGCAGCTTATCCGGAGGATATAACTATGGCTACACCTTC. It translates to CASSLSGGYNYGYTF.

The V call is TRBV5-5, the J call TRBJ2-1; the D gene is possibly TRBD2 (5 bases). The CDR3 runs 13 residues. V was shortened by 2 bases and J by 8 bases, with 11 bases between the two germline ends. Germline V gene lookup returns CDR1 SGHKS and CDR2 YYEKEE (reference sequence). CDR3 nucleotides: TGTGCCAGCAGCTTCGACTATTACGATGAGCAGTTCTTC. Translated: CASSFDYYDEQFF.